These 6 T cell receptor beta chains were all obtained from the same sample, sequenced in a study of spatial heterogeneity in lung cancer. Each CDR3 protein gets one entry after TCRdb re-called the 5' RACE reads with MiXCR. The repertoire includes approximately 25,000 distinct CDR3 sequences, 5.5% to 7% of them detected once, and roughly an eighth sits in the top ten. Described time point: sample taken at primary tumor resection. TCRs were sequenced from unsorted whole RNA of tumor, nontumor lung or PBMC. The input for sequencing was PBMCs, taken at surgery. These TCRs come from a male donor with early-stage non-small cell lung cancer.

This clonotype was counted a few times. J is TRBJ1-4 and V is TRBV5-1; 9 bases match TRBD1. Germline CDR1 SGHRS, CDR2 YFSETQ. Trimming took 2 bases from V and 2 from J; bases not matched to a gene: 10. The CDR3 contains 18 residues. In DNA, the CDR3 is TGCGCCAGCAGCTTCTACCCGGGACAGGGATCGACTAATGAAAAACTGTTTTTT. It is translated as CASSFYPGQGSTNEKLFF.

This clonotype was detected ten times or more. J is TRBJ2-1 and V is TRBV28; 7 bases match TRBD1. This CDR3 contains 12 residues. V shed 4 bases, J shed 6 bases, and the junction held 0 bases outside the gene matches. The germline V gene has CDR1 MDHEN and CDR2 SYDVKM. The CDR3 region is CASSSGGNEQFF. DNA of the CDR3: TGTGCCAGCAGTTCAGGGGGCAATGAGCAGTTCTTC.

This clonotype was counted only a few times. The CDR3 bases are TGTGCCAGCCAGGGGATAGCTGGGGCCAACGTCCTGACTTTC. Amino acid sequence: CASQGIAGANVLTF. This rearrangement joins TRBV28 to TRBJ2-6; D perhaps matches TRBD1 (6 bases). The CDR3 runs 14 residues. V shed 8 bases and J shed 2 bases, with 10 bases lying between them. CDR1 and CDR2 (germline): MDHEN, SYDVKM.

This chain's CDR3 is CASSWGSGSHYNEQFF. The DNA for the CDR3 is TGTGCCAGCAGTTGGGGTAGCGGGAGCCACTACAATGAGCAGTTCTTC. The genes are TRBV6-5 and TRBJ2-1, with 9 bases aligning to TRBD2. CDR1 is MNHEY, CDR2 SVGAGI, per germline. The trim removed 4 bases at V and 3 bases at J, leaving 7 bases unmatched. The length of the CDR3 is 16 residues.

J is TRBJ2-3 and V is TRBV6-5, with no clear D. Germline V CDR1 and CDR2: MNHEY, SVGAGI. The CDR3 contains 17 residues. V shed 2 bases and J shed 0 bases, with 15 bases lying between them. CDR3 protein: CASSYTAGPASTDTQYF. The CDR3 coding sequence is TGTGCCAGCAGTTACACCGCTGGTCCAGCTAGCACAGATACGCAGTATTTT.

This clonotype was recorded many times. V is TRBV10-3 and J is TRBJ1-1; no clear D gene. Germline lookup yields CDR1 ENHRY and CDR2 SYGVKD. The V end was cut by 4 bases, the J end by 3 bases, with 9 bases between. The length of the CDR3 is 13 residues. The CDR3: CAISGGVYTEAFF. Here the CDR3 DNA reads TGTGCCATCAGTGGCGGGGTATACACTGAAGCTTTCTTT.